The TCR beta chain under discussion was sequenced for a study of T-cell memory formation after mild COVID-19 (dated by TCRdb to about 2021). Some background on the complete study: Most TCR sequence clusters were specific to one of the two donors. In a couple of donors, T-cell clones that expanded and contracted after mild COVID-19 were followed by sequencing TCRalpha and TCRbeta repertoires longitudinally. Two young, previously healthy adult volunteers made up the cohort, one male and one female.

Its CDR3 holds 17 amino acids, cysteine through phenylalanine. Only the CDR3 region is kept as DNA, spanning 51 bases read in frame from base 1. Per the germline V gene, MNHEY is the CDR1 and SVGEGT is the CDR2. V is trimmed back by 4 bases and J by 0 bases, and the junction contains 6 bases that no gene match accounts for. Sequencing was performed on an Illumina NovaSeq 6000. Using 5'RACE with constant-segment primers, TCRalpha and TCRbeta cDNA libraries were constructed, with sample barcodes and unique molecular identifiers added in the process. Trizol reagent was used to extract RNA from every sample. The libraries were amplified in two PCR steps, and the second step added a second sample barcode and Illumina TruSeq adapters. The libraries were sequenced on an Illumina NovaSeq using 2 x 150 bp paired-end reads. Regarding the original processing steps: The reads were demultiplexed and collapsed into UMI-guided consensus sequences using migec v1.2.7. Using mixcr v2.1.11, the UMI consensuses were aligned to TRA and TRB V and J templates and assembled into clonotypes. Expanded or contracted clonotypes were those called significant by both edgeR and NoisET, with noise models trained on biological replicates. For edgeR calls, the cutoffs were a false discovery rate-adjusted p below 0.01 and a log2 fold-change threshold of 1. As an exploratory analysis of dynamics, max-normalized trajectories of the 1000 most abundant clonotypes were examined with PCA combined with hierarchical clustering. Each responding clone was given a CD4 or CD8 phenotype based on the CD4+ and CD8+ repertoires, which had been sequenced separately. TCRdb handled the public reads itself, with Q25 trimming in fastp and clone calling in MiXCR, and kept productive beta chains. A single entry per CDR3 protein holds the most common genes and DNA from its merged rows. These V and J calls rely on TCRdb rather than the paper's analysis. This sample comprises about 430,000 distinct CDR3 sequences, around 24% of them detected only once. The ten largest clones add up to about 8.7% of the sample.

Comments on this clonotype: There is no known antigen for this receptor. The sample holds no much larger clone one base away, and base qualities are not on file.

Ficoll-Paque density gradient centrifugation was used to isolate PBMCs. Paper-wide results and their limitations: SARS-CoV-2 specificity was not confirmed for the second-wave clones peaking on day 37. The detection of some responding clones in pre-infection memory suggests that pre-existing cross-reactive memory T cells joined the SARS-CoV-2 response. Contracting CD4+ clones were found mainly in CM and EM memory subsets, while CD8+ clones were enriched in EMRA. From day 15 to 85, contracting clones showed balanced CD4/CD8 phenotypes, whereas a second wave of clones that expanded from day 15 to 37 leaned towards CD4+. The study included only a couple of mild cases, and larger cohorts that include severe cases with pre-infection samples were judged to be necessary.

This clonotype originated in an adult woman who had mild COVID-19 (a few samples of this study predate the infection). The sample titles of this study are shuffled in the database, so cell type and time point are left out; the donor was told from shared clones. The V gene is TRBV6-2 or TRBV6-3 and the J gene is TRBJ1-5, and 10 bases in between align with TRBD1. The sample comprised PBMCs or a T cell subset sorted from them (not recorded which). Here is the DNA: TGTGCCAGCAGTTCTCGGGACAGGGGTTTTAGCAATCAGCCCCAGCATTTT. This is translated as CASSSRDRGFSNQPQHF.